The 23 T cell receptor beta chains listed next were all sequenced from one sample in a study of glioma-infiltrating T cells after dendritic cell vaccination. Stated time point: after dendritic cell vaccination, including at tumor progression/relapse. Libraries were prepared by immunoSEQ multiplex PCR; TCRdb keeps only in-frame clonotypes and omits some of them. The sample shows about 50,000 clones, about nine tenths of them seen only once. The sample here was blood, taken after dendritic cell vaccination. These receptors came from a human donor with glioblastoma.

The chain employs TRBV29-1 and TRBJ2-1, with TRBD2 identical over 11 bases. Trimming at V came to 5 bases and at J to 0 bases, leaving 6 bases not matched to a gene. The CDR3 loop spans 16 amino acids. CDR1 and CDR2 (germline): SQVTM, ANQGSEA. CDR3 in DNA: TGCAGCGTTTTTCTAGCGGGAGGAGGCTCCTACAATGAGCAGTTCTTC. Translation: CSVFLAGGGSYNEQFF.

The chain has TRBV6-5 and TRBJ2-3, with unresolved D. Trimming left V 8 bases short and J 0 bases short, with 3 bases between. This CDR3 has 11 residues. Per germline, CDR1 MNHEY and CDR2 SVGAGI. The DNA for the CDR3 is TGTGCCAGCTCTAGCACAGATACGCAGTATTTT. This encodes CASSSTDTQYF.

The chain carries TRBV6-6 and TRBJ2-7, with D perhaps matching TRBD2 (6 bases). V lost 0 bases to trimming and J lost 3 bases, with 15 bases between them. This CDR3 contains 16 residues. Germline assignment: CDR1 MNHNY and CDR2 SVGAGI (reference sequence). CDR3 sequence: CASSYSGGTQIYEQYF. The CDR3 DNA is TGTGCCAGCAGTTACTCAGGCGGGACCCAGATCTACGAGCAGTACTTC.

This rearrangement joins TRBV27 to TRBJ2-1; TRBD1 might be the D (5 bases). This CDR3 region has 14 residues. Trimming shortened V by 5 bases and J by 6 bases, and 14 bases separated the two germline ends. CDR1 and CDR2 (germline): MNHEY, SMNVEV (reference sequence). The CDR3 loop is CASSLMGRANEQFF. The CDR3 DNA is TGTGCCAGCAGTCTGATGGGCAGGGCCAATGAGCAGTTCTTC.

The CDR3 is CAWSDRQGHPYEQYF. The CDR3 coding sequence is TGTGCCTGGAGCGACCGACAGGGGCACCCCTACGAGCAGTACTTC. This rearrangement joins TRBV30 to TRBJ2-7; 8 nucleotides agree with TRBD1. Per germline, CDR1 GTSNPN and CDR2 SVGIG (reference sequence). The length of the CDR3 is 15 residues. The trim removed 3 bases at V and 2 bases at J, leaving 9 bases unmatched.

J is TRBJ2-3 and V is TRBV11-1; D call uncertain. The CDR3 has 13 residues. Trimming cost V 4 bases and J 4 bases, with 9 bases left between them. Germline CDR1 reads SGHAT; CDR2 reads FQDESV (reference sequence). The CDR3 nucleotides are TGTGCCAGCAGCTCCGCAGGCGCAGATACGCAGTATTTT. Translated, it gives CASSSAGADTQYF.

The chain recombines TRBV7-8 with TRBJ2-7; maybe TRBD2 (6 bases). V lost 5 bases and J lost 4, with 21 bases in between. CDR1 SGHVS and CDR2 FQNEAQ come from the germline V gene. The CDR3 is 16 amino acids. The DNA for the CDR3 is TGTGCCAGCAGCCCATTGGGAGGCTCTCGTCGGTACGAGCAGTACTTC. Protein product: CASSPLGGSRRYEQYF.

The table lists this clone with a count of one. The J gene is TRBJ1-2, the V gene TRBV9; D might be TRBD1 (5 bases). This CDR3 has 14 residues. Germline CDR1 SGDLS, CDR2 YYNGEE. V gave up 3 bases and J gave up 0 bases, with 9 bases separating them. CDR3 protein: CASSGGGANYGYTF. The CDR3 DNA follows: TGTGCCAGCAGCGGGGGGGGAGCTAACTATGGCTACACCTTC.

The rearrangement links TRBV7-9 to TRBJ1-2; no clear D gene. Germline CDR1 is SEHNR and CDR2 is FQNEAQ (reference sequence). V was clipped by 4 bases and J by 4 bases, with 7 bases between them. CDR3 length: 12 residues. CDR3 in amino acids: CASSSSFYGYTF. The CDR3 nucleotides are TGTGCCAGCAGCTCTTCTTTCTATGGCTACACCTTC.

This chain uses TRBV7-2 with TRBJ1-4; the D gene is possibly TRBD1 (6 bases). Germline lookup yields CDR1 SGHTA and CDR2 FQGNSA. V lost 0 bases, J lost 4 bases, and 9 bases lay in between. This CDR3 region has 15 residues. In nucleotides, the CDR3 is TGTGCCAGCAGCTTAGCTCAGGGGATTAATGAAAAACTGTTTTTT. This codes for CASSLAQGINEKLFF.

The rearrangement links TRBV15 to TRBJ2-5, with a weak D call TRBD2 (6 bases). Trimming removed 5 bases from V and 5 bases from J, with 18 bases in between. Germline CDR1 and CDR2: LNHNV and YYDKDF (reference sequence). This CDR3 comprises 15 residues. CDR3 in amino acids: CATSRYGGEGETQYF. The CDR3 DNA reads TGTGCCACCAGCCGATACGGGGGAGAAGGGGAGACCCAGTACTTC.

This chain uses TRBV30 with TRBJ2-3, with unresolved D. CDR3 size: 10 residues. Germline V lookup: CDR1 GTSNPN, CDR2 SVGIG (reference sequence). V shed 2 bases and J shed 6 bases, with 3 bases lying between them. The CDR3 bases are TGTGCCTGGAGTTATGATACGCAGTATTTT. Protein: CAWSYDTQYF.

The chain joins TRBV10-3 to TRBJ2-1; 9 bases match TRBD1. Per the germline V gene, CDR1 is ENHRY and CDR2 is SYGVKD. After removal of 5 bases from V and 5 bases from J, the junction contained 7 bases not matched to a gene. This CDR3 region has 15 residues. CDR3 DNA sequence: TGTGCCATCAGTTCCGGGACAGGGTTCCACAATGAGCAGTTCTTC. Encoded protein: CAISSGTGFHNEQFF.

CDR3 nucleotides: TGTGCCAGCAGTTTTCTCGCGAGCTCCTACAATGAGCAGTTCTTC. As protein: CASSFLASSYNEQFF. V usage is TRBV27 and J usage is TRBJ2-1; D unresolved. Trimming left V 3 bases short and J 0 bases short, with 9 bases between. The germline gives CDR1 MNHEY, CDR2 SMNVEV (reference sequence). The CDR3 length is 15 residues.

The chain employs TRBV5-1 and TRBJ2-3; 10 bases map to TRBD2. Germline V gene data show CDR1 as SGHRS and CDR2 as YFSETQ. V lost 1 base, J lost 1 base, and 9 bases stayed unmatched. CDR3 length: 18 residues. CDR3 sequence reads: CASSLRGASGRGTDTQYF. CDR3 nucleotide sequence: TGCGCCAGCAGCTTGCGGGGGGCTAGCGGGAGAGGCACAGATACGCAGTATTTT.

CDR3 loop: CASRSSRRMTETQYF. The CDR3 DNA sequence: TGTGCCAGCAGATCTAGCCGGAGGATGACGGAGACCCAGTACTTC. V and J are TRBV11-1 and TRBJ2-5, with a possible D match to TRBD2 (5 bases). From germline, CDR1 is SGHAT and CDR2 FQDESV (reference sequence). V was pared by 6 bases and J by 5 bases, with 19 bases between. CDR3 size: 15 residues.

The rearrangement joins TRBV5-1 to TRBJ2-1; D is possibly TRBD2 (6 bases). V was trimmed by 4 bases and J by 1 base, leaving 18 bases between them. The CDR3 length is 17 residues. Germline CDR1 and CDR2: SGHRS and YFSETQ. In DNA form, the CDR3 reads TGCGCCAGCAGCCTCTTTGGAGCGGGTACTTCCTACAATGAGCAGTTCTTC. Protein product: CASSLFGAGTSYNEQFF.

The CDR3 loop is CASGGRRWDTQYF. DNA of the CDR3: TGTGCCAGTGGCGGGAGGAGGTGGGATACGCAGTATTTT. The chain has TRBV28 and TRBJ2-3, with 8 nucleotides matching TRBD2. In germline, CDR1 is MDHEN, CDR2 SYDVKM. V dropped 9 bases and J dropped 6; count of bases not matched to a gene: 8. The CDR3 is 13 residues long.

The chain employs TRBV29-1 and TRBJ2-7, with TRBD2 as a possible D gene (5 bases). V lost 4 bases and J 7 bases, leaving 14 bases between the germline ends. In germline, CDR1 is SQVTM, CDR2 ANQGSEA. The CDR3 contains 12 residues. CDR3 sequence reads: CSVGGTPGEQYF. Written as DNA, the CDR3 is TGCAGCGTTGGAGGAACGCCGGGGGAGCAGTACTTC.

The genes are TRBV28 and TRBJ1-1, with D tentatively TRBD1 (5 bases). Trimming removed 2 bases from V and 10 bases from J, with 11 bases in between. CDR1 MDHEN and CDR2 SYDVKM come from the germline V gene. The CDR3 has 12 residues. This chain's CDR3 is CASSLVGRGAFF. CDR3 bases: TGTGCCAGCAGTTTAGTGGGTAGGGGAGCTTTCTTT. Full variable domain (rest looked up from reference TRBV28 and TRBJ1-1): DVKVTQSSRYLVKRTGEKVFLECVQDMDHENMFWYRQDPGLGLRLIYFSYDVKMKEKGDIPEGYSVSREKKERFSLILESASTNQTSMYLCASSLVGRGAFFGQGTRLTVV.

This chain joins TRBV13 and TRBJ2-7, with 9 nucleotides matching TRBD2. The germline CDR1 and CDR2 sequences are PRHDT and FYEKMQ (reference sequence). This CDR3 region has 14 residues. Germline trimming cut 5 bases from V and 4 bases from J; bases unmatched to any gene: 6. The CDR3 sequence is CASSGREGRYEQYF. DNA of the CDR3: TGTGCCAGCAGCGGGCGGGAGGGTCGTTACGAGCAGTACTTC. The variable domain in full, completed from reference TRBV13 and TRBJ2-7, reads AAGVIQSPRHLIKEKRETATLKCYPIPRHDTVYWYQQGPGQDPQFLISFYEKMQSDKGSIPDRFSAQQFSDYHSELNMSSLELGDSALYFCASSGREGRYEQYFGPGTRLTVT.

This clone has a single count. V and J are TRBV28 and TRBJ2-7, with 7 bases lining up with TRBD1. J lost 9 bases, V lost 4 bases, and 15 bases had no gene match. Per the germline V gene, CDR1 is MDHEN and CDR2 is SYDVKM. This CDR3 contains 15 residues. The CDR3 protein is CASSSTGSEIWRQYF. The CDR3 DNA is TGTGCCAGCAGTTCGACAGGGTCCGAGATTTGGAGGCAGTACTTC. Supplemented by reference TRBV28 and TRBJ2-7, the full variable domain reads DVKVTQSSRYLVKRTGEKVFLECVQDMDHENMFWYRQDPGLGLRLIYFSYDVKMKEKGDIPEGYSVSREKKERFSLILESASTNQTSMYLCASSSTGSEIWRQYFGPGTRLTVT.

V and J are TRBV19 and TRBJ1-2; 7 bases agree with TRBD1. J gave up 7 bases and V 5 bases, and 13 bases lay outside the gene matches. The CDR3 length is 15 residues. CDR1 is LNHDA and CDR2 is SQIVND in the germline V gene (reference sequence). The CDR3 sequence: CASSAQSTGAFGYTF. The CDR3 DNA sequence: TGTGCCAGTAGTGCTCAGTCCACAGGGGCCTTTGGCTACACCTTC.